This T cell receptor (beta chain) is drawn from a study of shared clonotypes between healthy human individuals (dated by TCRdb to between 2020 and 2021). Some background on the complete study: A few men and a couple of women, aged 18 to 49 years, made up the cohort. Blood TCR repertoires of five healthy adults were deeply sequenced to estimate repertoire size and the extent of clonotype sharing between individuals. Each donor's leukapheresis produced roughly between roughly 0.94 and 9.5 billion PBMCs. For each donor, three plates each were used for CD4 naive and CD4 memory, two plates were used for CD8 naive, and one plate was used for CD8 memory. Different laboratories and diverse techniques were used to prepare libraries and sequence TCR repertoires, to increase sequencing depth and limit assay-specific biases.

The full study reports these points: Because the study included a small number of donors, the genetic and exposure-history diversity represented was limited. Rarefaction of sorted-subset datasets indicated incomplete sequencing despite the large sequencing depth. Based on pairwise subsampling, the degree of clonotype sharing among donors was expected to be affected by sequencing depth. Larger estimated clonotype richness was generally found for naive subsets than for memory subsets. About 5% of naive CD4, around 3.5% of naive CD8, approximately 2.2% of memory CD4, and around 0.4% of memory CD8 clonotypes were shared across a few donors. Clonotypes shared by all four sorted-subset donors showed higher generation probabilities than non-shared clonotypes. Only blood was sampled, and tissue TCR repertoires likely differ from those in blood.

Healthy HIV-negative adults with no recently reported acute infections or vaccinations were included as donors. Every donor was a Caucasian adult living in Nashville, Tennessee, USA. CD4+ T cells were enriched by magnetic negative selection, after which naive cells were positively selected on CD45RA and the negative fraction was taken as the memory subset. Blood was collected by leukapheresis, and PBMCs were isolated by Ficoll-Histopaque density gradient centrifugation and then cryopreserved in liquid nitrogen vapor phase. Purity and quantity of every magnetically sorted T cell population were checked by analytical flow cytometry. Genomic DNA was isolated from every sorted fraction and measured by UV absorbance on a Nanodrop 2000c. The CDR3 spans 14 residues, from the cysteine through the phenylalanine. The CDR3 DNA has 42 bases and is translated from base 1. CDR1 and CDR2 are drawn from the germline V gene: SNHLY, FYNNEI. V trim: 6 bases; J trim: 5 bases; unmatched bases: 7.

A word on this clone: Its antigen remains undetermined. No base quality values were provided; no much bigger clone lies one nucleotide off.

TCR CDR3 regions were amplified from genomic DNA by multiplex PCR using the deep immunoSEQ assay. Extracted genomic DNA from each cell subset was spread evenly across all wells of several immunoSEQ 96-well plates, with each plate serving as a replicate. For sorted subsets, approximately 210 ng genomic DNA, equal to tens of thousands of T cell genomes, was loaded into each replicate PCR. Purified libraries were measured with a Qubit 3.0 fluorometer, size-checked on a Bioanalyzer 2100, and measured again with the KAPA Library Quantification kit. Every immunoSEQ 96-well plate was sequenced on a dedicated single-read 150-cycle Illumina NextSeq 550 flow cell. On the study's bioinformatics: Because the immunoSEQ output held only junctional sequences and lacked quality scores, the filtering could not match the filtering applied to full-length reads. Sequences were annotated with PyIR, a Python wrapper for IgBLAST v1.9, and V/J genes and CDR3 were assigned using IMGT germline references. Reads with weak V/J assignments (E-value above 1e-6), missing CDR3, stop codons, out-of-frame junctions, or ambiguous translated residues were removed. V3J clonotypes were defined as sequences sharing an identical inferred V gene, J gene, and CDR3 amino acid sequence. Percentage overlap between repertoires was computed as shared unique clonotypes divided by the size of the smaller repertoire. Three approaches were used to assess repertoire richness: RTK rarefaction, the Chao1 estimator, and Recon v2.1 estimates of unobserved clonotypes. OLGA was used to compute generation probabilities for all TCRbeta clonotypes that the gDNA method yielded from a handful of donors. TCRdb took this table from immuneACCESS and kept in-frame rearrangements with V and J called. Such tables lack part of the clones; where checked against another copy, unresolved V genes explain under half of the gap, and the rest is unexplained. That table gives V, J and clone size, and the DNA gave D and trimming. Present in this sample are millions of clones, 85% to 95% of which were seen just once. 0.35% to 0.45% of the sample lies in the top ten.

The chain is encoded by TRBV2 joined to TRBJ1-5, with 7 junctional bases fitting TRBD1. This TCR derives from a man younger than 30 in good health. Some clones in this sample may be carry-over from other donors' samples. Sample: naive CD4+ T cells from PBMCs. The cell subset or site label for this specimen denotes: CD45RA+ positively selected. The nucleotides are TGTGCCAGCAGCTTTCAGGGGGGACATCAGCCCCAGCATTTT. It codes for CASSFQGGHQPQHF. The CDR3, completed at both ends by the reference TRBV2 and TRBJ1-5 genes, gives the full variable domain EPEVTQTPSHQVTQMGQEVILRCVPISNHLYFYWYRQILGQKVEFLVSFYNNEISEKSEIFDDQFSVERPDGSNFTLKIRSTKLEDSAMYFCASSFQGGHQPQHFGDGTRLSIL.